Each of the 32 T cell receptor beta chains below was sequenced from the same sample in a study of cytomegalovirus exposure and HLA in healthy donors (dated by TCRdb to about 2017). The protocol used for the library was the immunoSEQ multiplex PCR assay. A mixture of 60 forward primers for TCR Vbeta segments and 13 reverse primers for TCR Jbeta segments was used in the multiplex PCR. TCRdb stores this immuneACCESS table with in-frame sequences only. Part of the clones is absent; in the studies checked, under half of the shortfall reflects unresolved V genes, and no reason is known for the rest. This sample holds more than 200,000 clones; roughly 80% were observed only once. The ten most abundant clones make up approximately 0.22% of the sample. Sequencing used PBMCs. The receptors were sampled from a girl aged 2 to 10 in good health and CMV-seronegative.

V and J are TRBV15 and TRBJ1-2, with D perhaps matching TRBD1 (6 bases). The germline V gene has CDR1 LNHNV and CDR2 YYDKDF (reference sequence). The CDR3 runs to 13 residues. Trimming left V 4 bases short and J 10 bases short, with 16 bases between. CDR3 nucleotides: TGTGCCACCAGCAATGGGGGCAGCCATTACTACACCTTC. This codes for CATSNGGSHYYTF.

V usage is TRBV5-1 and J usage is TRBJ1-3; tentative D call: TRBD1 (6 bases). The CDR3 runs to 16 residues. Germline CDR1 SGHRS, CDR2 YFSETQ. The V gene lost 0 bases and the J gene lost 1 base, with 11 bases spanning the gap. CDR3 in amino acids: CASSLEVQGSGNTIYF. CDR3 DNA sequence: TGCGCCAGCAGCTTGGAAGTACAGGGTTCTGGAAACACCATATATTTT.

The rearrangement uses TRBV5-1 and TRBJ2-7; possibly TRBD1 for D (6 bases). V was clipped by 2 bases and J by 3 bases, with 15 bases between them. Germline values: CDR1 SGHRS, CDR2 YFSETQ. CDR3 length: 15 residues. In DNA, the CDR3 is TGCGCCAGCAGCTTAGAGCGACAGGCGGTCTACGAGCAGTACTTC. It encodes CASSLERQAVYEQYF.

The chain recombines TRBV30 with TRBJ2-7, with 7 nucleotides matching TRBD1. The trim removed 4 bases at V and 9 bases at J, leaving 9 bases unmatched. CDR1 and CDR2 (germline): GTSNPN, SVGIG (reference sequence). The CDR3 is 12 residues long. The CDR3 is CAWTGQAAAQYF. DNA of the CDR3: TGTGCCTGGACCGGACAGGCTGCGGCGCAGTACTTC.

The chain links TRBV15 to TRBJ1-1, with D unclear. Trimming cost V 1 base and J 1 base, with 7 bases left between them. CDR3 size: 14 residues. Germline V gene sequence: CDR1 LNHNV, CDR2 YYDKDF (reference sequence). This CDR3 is CATSRGERNTEAFF. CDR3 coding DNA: TGTGCCACCAGCAGAGGGGAGAGGAACACTGAAGCTTTCTTT.

CDR3: CASSGTGGLGSYNEQFF. Here the CDR3 DNA reads TGTGCCAGCAGCGGGACAGGGGGCTTGGGCTCCTACAATGAGCAGTTCTTC. This chain joins TRBV2 and TRBJ2-1; TRBD1 agrees at 12 bases. The V gene end was trimmed by 6 bases and the J gene end by 0 bases; junction bases not matched to a gene: 6. This CDR3 contains 17 residues. Germline CDR1 SNHLY, CDR2 FYNNEI.

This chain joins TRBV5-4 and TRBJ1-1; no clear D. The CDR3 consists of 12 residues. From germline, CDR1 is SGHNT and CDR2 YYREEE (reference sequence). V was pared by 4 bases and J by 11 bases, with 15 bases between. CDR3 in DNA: TGTGCCAGCAGCGTCGACGGGAGGGTGGCTTTCTTT. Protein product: CASSVDGRVAFF.

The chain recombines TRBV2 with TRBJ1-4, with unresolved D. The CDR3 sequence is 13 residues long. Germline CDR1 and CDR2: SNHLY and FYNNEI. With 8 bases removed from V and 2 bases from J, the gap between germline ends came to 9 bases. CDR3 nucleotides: TGTGCCAGCGCGGGCCCTACTAATGAAAAACTGTTTTTT. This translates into CASAGPTNEKLFF.

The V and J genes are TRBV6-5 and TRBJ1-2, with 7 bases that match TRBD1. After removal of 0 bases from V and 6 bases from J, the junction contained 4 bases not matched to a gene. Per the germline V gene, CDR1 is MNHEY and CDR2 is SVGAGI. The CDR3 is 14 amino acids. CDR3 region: CASSYSLGGNGYTF. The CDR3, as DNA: TGTGCCAGCAGTTACTCGTTAGGGGGCAATGGCTACACCTTC.

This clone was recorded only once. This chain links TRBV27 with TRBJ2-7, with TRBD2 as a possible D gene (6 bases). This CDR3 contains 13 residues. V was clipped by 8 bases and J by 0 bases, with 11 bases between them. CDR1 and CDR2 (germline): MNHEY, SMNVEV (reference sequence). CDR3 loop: CASGSGSSYEQYF. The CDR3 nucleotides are TGTGCCAGCGGCTCCGGGAGCTCCTACGAGCAGTACTTC.

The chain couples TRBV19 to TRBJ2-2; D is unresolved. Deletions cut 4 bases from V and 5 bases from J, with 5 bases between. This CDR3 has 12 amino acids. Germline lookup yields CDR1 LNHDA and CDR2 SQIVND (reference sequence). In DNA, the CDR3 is TGTGCCAGTAGTAGCGGAACCGGGGAGCTGTTTTTT. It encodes CASSSGTGELFF. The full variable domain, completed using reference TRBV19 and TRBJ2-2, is DGGITQSPKYLFRKEGQNVTLSCEQNLNHDAMYWYRQDPGQGLRLIYYSQIVNDFQKGDIAEGYSVSREKKESFPLTVTSAQKNPTAFYLCASSSGTGELFFGEGSRLTVL.

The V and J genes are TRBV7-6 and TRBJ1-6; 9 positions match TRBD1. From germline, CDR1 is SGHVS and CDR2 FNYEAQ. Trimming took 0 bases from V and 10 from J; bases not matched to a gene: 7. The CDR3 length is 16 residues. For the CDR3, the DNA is TGTGCCAGCAGCTTAGCGGCCGGGACAGGGTACTCACCCCTCCACTTT. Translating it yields CASSLAAGTGYSPLHF.

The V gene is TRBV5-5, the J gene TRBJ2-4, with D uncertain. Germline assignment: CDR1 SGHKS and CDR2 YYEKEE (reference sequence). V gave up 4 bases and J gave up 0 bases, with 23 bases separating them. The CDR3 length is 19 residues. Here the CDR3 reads CASSPGYPTNLVAKNIQYF. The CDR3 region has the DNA TGTGCCAGCAGCCCCGGATACCCTACTAATCTAGTAGCCAAAAACATTCAGTACTTC.

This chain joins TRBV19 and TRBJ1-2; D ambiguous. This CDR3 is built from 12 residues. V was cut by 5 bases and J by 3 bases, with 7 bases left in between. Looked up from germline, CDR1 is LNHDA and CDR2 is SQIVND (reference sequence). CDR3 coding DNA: TGTGCCAGTAGTCAGTCCCACTATGGCTACACCTTC. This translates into CASSQSHYGYTF.

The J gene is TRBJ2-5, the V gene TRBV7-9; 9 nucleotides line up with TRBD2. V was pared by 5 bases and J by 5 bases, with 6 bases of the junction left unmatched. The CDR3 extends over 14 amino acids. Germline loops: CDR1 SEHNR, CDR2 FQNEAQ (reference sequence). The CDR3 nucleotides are TGTGCCAGCAGCCTAGGGGGACTAGCCGAGACCCAGTACTTC. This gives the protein CASSLGGLAETQYF. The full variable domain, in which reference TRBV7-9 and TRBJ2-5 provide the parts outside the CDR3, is DTGVSQNPRHKITKRGQNVTFRCDPISEHNRLYWYRQTLGQGPEFLTYFQNEAQLEKSRLLSDRFSAERPKGSFSTLEIQRTEQGDSAMYLCASSLGGLAETQYFGPGTRLLVL.

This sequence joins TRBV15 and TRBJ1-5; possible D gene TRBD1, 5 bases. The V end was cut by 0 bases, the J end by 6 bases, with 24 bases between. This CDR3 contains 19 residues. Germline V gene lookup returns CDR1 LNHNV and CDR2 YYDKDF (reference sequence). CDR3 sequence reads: CATSRDSLIRGRGIQPQHF. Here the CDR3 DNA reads TGTGCCACCAGCAGAGATAGTCTCATCCGAGGGAGGGGAATTCAGCCCCAGCATTTT.

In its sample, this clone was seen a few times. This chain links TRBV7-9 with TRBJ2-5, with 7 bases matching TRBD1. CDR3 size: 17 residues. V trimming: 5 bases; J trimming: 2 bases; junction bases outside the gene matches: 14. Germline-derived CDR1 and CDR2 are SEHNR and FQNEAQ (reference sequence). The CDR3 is CASSEGLVATGQETQYF. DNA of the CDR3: TGTGCCAGCAGCGAAGGGCTCGTAGCGACAGGGCAAGAGACCCAGTACTTC.

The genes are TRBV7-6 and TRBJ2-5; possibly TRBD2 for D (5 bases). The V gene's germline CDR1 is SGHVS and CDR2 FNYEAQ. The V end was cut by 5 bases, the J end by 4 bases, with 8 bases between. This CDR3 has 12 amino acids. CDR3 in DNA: TGTGCCAGCAGCACTAGTGCAGAGACCCAGTACTTC. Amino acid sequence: CASSTSAETQYF.

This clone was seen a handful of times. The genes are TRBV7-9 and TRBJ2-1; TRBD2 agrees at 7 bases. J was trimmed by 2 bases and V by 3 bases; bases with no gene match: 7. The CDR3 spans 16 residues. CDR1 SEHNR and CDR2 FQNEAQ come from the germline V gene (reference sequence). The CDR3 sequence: CASSLVPAGPYNEQFF. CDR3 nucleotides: TGTGCCAGCAGCTTGGTACCAGCGGGGCCCTACAATGAGCAGTTCTTC.

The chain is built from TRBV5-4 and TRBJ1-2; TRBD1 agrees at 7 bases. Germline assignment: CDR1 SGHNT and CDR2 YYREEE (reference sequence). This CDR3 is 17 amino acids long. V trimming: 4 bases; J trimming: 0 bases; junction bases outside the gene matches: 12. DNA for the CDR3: TGTGCCAGCAGCGGAGGGGCAGGGGGTCCCTCTAACTATGGCTACACCTTC. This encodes CASSGGAGGPSNYGYTF.

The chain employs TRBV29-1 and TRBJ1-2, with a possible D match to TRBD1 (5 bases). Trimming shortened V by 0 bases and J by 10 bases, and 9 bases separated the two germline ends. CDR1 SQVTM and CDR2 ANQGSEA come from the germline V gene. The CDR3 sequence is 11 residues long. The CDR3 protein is CSVEDGAYYTF. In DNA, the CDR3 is TGCAGCGTTGAAGATGGGGCATACTACACCTTC. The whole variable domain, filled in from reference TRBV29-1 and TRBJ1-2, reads SAVISQKPSRDICQRGTSLTIQCQVDSQVTMMFWYRQQPGQSLTLIATANQGSEATYESGFVIDKFPISRPNLTFSTLTVSNMSPEDSSIYLCSVEDGAYYTFGSGTRLTVV.

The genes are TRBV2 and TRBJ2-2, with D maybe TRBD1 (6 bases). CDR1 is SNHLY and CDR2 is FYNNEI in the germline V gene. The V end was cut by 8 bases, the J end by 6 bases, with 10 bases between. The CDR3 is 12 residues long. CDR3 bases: TGTGCCAGCGGAAACAGGGCCGGGGAGCTGTTTTTT. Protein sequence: CASGNRAGELFF.

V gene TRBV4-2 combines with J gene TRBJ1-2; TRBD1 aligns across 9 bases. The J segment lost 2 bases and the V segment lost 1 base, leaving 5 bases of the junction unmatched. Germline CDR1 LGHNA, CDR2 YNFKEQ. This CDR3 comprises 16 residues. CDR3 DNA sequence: TGTGCCAGCAGCCAAGCCCCGGGACAGGGCAACTATGGCTACACCTTC. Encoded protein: CASSQAPGQGNYGYTF.

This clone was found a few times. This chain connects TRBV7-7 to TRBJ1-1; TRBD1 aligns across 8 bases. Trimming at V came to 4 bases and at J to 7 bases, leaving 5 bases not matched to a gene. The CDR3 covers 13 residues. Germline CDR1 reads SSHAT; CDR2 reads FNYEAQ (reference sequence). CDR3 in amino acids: CASSSLGTGEAFF. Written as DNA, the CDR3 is TGTGCCAGCAGCTCCCTGGGGACAGGTGAAGCTTTCTTT.

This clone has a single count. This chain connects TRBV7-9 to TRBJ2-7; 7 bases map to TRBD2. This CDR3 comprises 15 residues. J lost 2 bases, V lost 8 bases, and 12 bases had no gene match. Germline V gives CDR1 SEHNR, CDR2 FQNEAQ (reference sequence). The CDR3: CASGNWGGGTYEQYF. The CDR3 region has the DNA TGTGCCAGCGGCAATTGGGGGGGAGGAACCTACGAGCAGTACTTC.

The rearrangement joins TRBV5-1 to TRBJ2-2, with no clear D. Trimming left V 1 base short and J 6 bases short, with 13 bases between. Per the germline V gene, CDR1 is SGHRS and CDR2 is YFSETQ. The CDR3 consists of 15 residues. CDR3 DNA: TGCGCCAGCAGCTTGTTGGCAGGATTCCCCGGGGAGCTGTTTTTT. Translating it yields CASSLLAGFPGELFF.

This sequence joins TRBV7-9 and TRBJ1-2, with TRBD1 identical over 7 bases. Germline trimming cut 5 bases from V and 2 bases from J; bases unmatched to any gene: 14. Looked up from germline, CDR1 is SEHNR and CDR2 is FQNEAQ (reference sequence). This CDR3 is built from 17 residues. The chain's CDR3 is CASSPPLGTAINYGYTF. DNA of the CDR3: TGTGCCAGCAGCCCGCCCCTTGGGACAGCGATAAACTATGGCTACACCTTC. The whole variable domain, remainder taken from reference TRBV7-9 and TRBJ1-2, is DTGVSQNPRHKITKRGQNVTFRCDPISEHNRLYWYRQTLGQGPEFLTYFQNEAQLEKSRLLSDRFSAERPKGSFSTLEIQRTEQGDSAMYLCASSPPLGTAINYGYTFGSGTRLTVV.

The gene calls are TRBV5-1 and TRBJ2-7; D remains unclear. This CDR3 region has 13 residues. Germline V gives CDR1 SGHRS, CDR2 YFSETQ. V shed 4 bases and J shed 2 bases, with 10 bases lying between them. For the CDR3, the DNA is TGCGCCAGCAGCCCCGGAGCTACCTACGAGCAGTACTTC. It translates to CASSPGATYEQYF.

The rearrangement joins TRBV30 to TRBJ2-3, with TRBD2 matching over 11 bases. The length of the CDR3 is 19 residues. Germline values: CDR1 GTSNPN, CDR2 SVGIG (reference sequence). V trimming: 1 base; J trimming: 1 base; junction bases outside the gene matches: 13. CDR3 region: CAWSEGLAGGRYGTDTQYF. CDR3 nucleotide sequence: TGTGCCTGGAGTGAGGGGCTAGCGGGAGGAAGGTATGGCACAGATACGCAGTATTTT.

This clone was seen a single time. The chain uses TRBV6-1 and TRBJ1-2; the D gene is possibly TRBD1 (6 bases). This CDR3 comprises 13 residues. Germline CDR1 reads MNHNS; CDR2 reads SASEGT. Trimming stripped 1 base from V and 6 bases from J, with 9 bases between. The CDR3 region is CASSEGGQDGYTF. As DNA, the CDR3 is TGTGCCAGCAGTGAAGGGGGACAAGATGGCTACACCTTC.

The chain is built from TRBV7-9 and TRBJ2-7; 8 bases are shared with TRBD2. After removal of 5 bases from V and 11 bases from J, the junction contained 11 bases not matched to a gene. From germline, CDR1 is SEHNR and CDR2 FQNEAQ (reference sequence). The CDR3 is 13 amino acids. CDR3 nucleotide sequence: TGTGCCAGCAGCGCGGTCCGGGAGGGCCCGAAGTACTTC. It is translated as CASSAVREGPKYF.

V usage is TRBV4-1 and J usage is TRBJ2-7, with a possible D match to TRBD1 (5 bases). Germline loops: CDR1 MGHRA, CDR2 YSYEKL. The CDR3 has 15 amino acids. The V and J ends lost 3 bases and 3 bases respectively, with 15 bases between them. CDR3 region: CASSQVRDSNYEQYF. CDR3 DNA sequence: TGCGCCAGCAGCCAGGTCCGCGACAGTAACTACGAGCAGTACTTC.